Shown below are 7 T cell receptor beta chains from a single sample sequenced in a study of T cell responses to AZD1222 COVID-19 vaccine. Clones were read by immunoSEQ multiplex PCR, and TCRdb kept only the in-frame ones, dropping some. The table has roughly 100,000 clones, about 89% seen once; the top ten hold 3% to 4%. This sample comprised peripheral blood, obtained 28 days after the second dose of the MenACWY control vaccine. The source is an adult who received the MenACWY meningococcal vaccine as a control.

The J gene is TRBJ1-2, the V gene TRBV7-2; TRBD1 matches at 9 bases. Losses at the gene ends were 5 bases for V and 8 bases for J; bases not matched to a gene: 9. CDR3 length: 14 amino acids. Germline-derived CDR1 and CDR2 are SGHTA and FQGNSA. As DNA, the CDR3 is TGTGCCAGCAGCCCCTGGGGGACAGGGTTCGGCTACACCTTC. Translation gives CASSPWGTGFGYTF.

The CDR3 bases are TGTGCCAGCCATGAGGGGACGAACACCGGGGAGCTGTTTTTT. Its protein product is CASHEGTNTGELFF. The gene calls are TRBV18 and TRBJ2-2; D tentatively reads TRBD1 or TRBD2 (5 bases each). CDR3 length: 14 amino acids. V lost 8 bases and J lost 0, with 10 bases in between. Germline V gene data show CDR1 as KGHSH and CDR2 as LQKENI.

This clone was seen only a few times. The chain couples TRBV11-2 to TRBJ1-5; TRBD1 matches 9 bases. This CDR3 spans 15 amino acids. Germline CDR1 is SGHAT and CDR2 is FQNNGV. Trimming at V came to 5 bases and at J to 9 bases, leaving 11 bases not matched to a gene. CDR3 sequence (DNA): TGTGCCAGCAGCCAGCAGGCGGGACAGGGAACGCCCCAGCATTTT. This translates into CASSQQAGQGTPQHF.

The sample holds one count of this clone. The V call is TRBV19, the J call TRBJ1-2; a weak D match, TRBD1 (6 bases). The CDR3 is 13 amino acids. CDR1 is LNHDA, CDR2 SQIVND, per germline (reference sequence). Trimming took 7 bases from V and 2 from J, leaving 11 bases between them. CDR3 sequence: CASTPDRNYGYTF. DNA for the CDR3: TGTGCCAGTACTCCCGACAGGAACTATGGCTACACCTTC.

J is TRBJ2-1 and V is TRBV4-1, with no clear D. CDR3 size: 15 residues. Germline assignment: CDR1 MGHRA and CDR2 YSYEKL. Trimming pared 0 bases from V and 7 bases from J, leaving 13 bases between. The CDR3 loop reads CASSQDKGALNEQFF. As DNA, the CDR3 is TGCGCCAGCAGCCAAGATAAGGGCGCCTTGAATGAGCAGTTCTTC.

The chain recombines TRBV24-1 with TRBJ2-3; D possibly corresponds to TRBD2 (5 bases). The CDR3 runs 13 residues. Per the germline V gene, CDR1 is KGHDR and CDR2 is SFDVKD. Trimming removed 10 bases from V and 2 bases from J, with 12 bases in between. The DNA for the CDR3 is TGTGCCACTGAGGGCCTATCCACAGATACGCAGTATTTT. Translation gives CATEGLSTDTQYF.

The chain employs TRBV6-2 or TRBV6-3 and TRBJ1-2; the match to TRBD1 covers 8 bases. Losses at the gene ends were 6 bases for V and 3 bases for J; bases not matched to a gene: 6. The CDR3 has 14 residues. Germline V lookup: CDR1 MNHEY, CDR2 SVGEGT. In nucleotides, the CDR3 is TGTGCCAGCAGCCAGTCGGACAGGGACTATGGCTACACCTTC. It codes for CASSQSDRDYGYTF.